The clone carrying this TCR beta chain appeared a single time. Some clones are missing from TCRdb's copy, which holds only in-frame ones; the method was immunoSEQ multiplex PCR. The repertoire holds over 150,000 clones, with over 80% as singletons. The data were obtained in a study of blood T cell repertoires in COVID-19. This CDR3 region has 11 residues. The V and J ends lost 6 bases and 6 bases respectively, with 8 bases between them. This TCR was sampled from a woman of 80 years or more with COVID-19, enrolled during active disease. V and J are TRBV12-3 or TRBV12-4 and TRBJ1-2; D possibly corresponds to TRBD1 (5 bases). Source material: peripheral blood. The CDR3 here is CASRGEDGYTF. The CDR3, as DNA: TGTGCCAGCAGAGGGGAAGATGGCTACACCTTC.